This T cell receptor (beta chain) was sequenced during a study of T cell repertoires in cytomegalovirus infection. Study overall: Public TCR beta signatures provided an indication of both CMV infection and a matching HLA type. Study results and limitations: Clonotype analysis showed dominance of the ex vivo response by HLA-C-restricted CMV-specific TCR beta clonotypes.

This clonotype was detected a few times. Its antigen is undetermined. Per the germline V gene, CDR1 is MDHEN and CDR2 is SYDVKM. Trimming stripped 6 bases from V and 6 bases from J, with 17 bases between. The CDR3 length is 15 residues. TCRdb reprocessed the reads via MiXCR and lists one record per CDR3 protein. In the table there are about 740,000 distinct CDR3 sequences, roughly 36% of which are singletons. J is TRBJ2-2 and V is TRBV28; D perhaps matches TRBD1 (6 bases). The receptor was derived from a human donor in good health (CMV status not recorded). Some clones in this sample may be carry-over from other donors' samples. Sequenced material: PBMCs. The CDR3: CASRDSGHPPGELFF. The CDR3 DNA follows: TGTGCCAGCAGAGATTCGGGACACCCGCCCGGGGAGCTGTTTTTT.